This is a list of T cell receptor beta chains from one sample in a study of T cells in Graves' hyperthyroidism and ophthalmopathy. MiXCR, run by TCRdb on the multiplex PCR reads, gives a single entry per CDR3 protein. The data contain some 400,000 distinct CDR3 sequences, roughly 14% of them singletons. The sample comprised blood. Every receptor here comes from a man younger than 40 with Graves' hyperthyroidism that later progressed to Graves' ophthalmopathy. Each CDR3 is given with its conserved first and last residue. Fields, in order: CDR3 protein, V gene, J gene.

CDR3: CASSHVRANVIAFF; V: TRBV28; J: TRBJ1-1
CDR3: CSARDTSGGALETQYF; V: TRBV20-1; J: TRBJ2-5
CDR3: CASSPHSGEQYF; V: TRBV13; J: TRBJ2-7
CDR3: CSVEQSITEAFF; V: TRBV29-1; J: TRBJ1-1
CDR3: CASSQDWKGYQETQYF; V: TRBV3-1; J: TRBJ2-5
CDR3: CASSGRDGDSYEQYF; V: TRBV7-8; J: TRBJ2-7
CDR3: CASSYWGGRSSYNEQFF; V: TRBV6-5; J: TRBJ2-1
CDR3: CASSLRTRKYNEQFF; V: TRBV13; J: TRBJ2-1
CDR3: CASSVGPGEAFF; V: TRBV27; J: TRBJ1-1
CDR3: CASSPGVGGKTQYF; V: TRBV6-1; J: TRBJ2-5
CDR3: CASSLSRGPGELFF; V: TRBV27; J: TRBJ2-2
CDR3: CATSDFQPTIQEIQYF; V: TRBV24-1; J: TRBJ2-5
CDR3: CASSVGRGLSYNEQFF; V: TRBV9; J: TRBJ2-1
CDR3: CASSPGQAVKNGYTF; V: TRBV6-1; J: TRBJ1-2
CDR3: CSALIPGTGGSEQYF; V: TRBV20-1; J: TRBJ2-7
CDR3: CASSLQSGYTEAFF; V: TRBV14; J: TRBJ1-1
CDR3: CSARDRRGNEQYF; V: TRBV20-1; J: TRBJ2-7
CDR3: CASSPRGGSGNTIYF; V: TRBV9; J: TRBJ1-3
CDR3: CASSEGTSGGSDTQYF; V: TRBV6-1; J: TRBJ2-3
CDR3: CASSPDGFYYGYTF; V: TRBV7-9; J: TRBJ1-2
CDR3: CASSLGLDQSYEQYF; V: TRBV7-9; J: TRBJ2-7
CDR3: CASSLSLGTRLYEQYF; V: TRBV27; J: TRBJ2-7
CDR3: CATSRDLDTNQPQHF; V: TRBV15; J: TRBJ1-5
CDR3: CASSLGRDTLFVANVLTF; V: TRBV7-8; J: TRBJ2-6
CDR3: CASSLSGAQGPETQYF; V: TRBV27; J: TRBJ2-5
CDR3: CASRLRGPGQDLYEQYF; V: TRBV5-1; J: TRBJ2-7
CDR3: CSARDIAQEAFF; V: TRBV20-1; J: TRBJ1-1
CDR3: CASSDTGGSTDTQYF; V: TRBV7-9; J: TRBJ2-3
CDR3: CASAGVSEQYF; V: TRBV10-2; J: TRBJ2-7
CDR3: CASRPGQGIHEQFF; V: TRBV5-1; J: TRBJ2-1
CDR3: CASSLEGNNEQFF; V: TRBV5-6; J: TRBJ2-1
CDR3: CASRPRGHGSPLHF; V: TRBV7-2; J: TRBJ1-6
CDR3: CASSLALGGIRSYEQYF; V: TRBV5-6; J: TRBJ2-7
CDR3: CASSGVATNEKLFF; V: TRBV10-2; J: TRBJ1-4
CDR3: CASSSEMGSSYEQYF; V: TRBV7-2; J: TRBJ2-7
CDR3: CASRRRRGSSTEAFF; V: TRBV5-1; J: TRBJ1-1
CDR3: CAWSVQGNEQFF; V: TRBV30; J: TRBJ2-1
CDR3: CASSRTSSDTQYF; V: TRBV3-1; J: TRBJ2-3
CDR3: CASSSRRGARNTIYF; V: TRBV28; J: TRBJ1-3
CDR3: CASSRVGNEQFF; V: TRBV2; J: TRBJ2-1
CDR3: CASSLGLAFDEQFF; V: TRBV7-2; J: TRBJ2-1
CDR3: CASSRAGTGSYEQYF; V: TRBV14; J: TRBJ2-7